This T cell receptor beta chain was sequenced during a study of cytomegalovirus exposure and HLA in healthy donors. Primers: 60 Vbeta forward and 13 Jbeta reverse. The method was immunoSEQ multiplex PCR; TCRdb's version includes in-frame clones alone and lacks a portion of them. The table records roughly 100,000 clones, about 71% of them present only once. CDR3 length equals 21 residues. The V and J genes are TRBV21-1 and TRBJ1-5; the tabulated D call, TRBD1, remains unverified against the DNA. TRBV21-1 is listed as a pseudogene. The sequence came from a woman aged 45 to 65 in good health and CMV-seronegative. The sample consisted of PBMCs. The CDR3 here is CASSPPYDPLRTAYSNQPQHF. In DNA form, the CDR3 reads TGTGCCAGCAGCCCTCCGTATGATCCCTTGCGGACAGCCTATAGCAATCAGCCCCAGCATTTT.